Following are 10 T cell receptor beta chains from one sample sequenced in a study of T cell responses to AZD1222 COVID-19 vaccine. The protocol was immunoSEQ multiplex PCR, while the TCRdb copy is restricted to in-frame clones and leaves out a portion. Of 150,000 to 200,000 clones listed, 90% to 95% are singletons. Sample: peripheral blood, taken on day 0 of AZD1222 vaccination. The receptors derive from an adult in good health.

V and J are TRBV5-1 and TRBJ2-3, with 8 positions matching TRBD2. The CDR3 runs 15 residues. The V and J ends lost 5 bases and 5 bases, in that order; junction bases with no gene match: 10. Per the germline V gene, CDR1 is SGHRS and CDR2 is YFSETQ. CDR3 in amino acids: CASSFSGGLRDTQYF. CDR3 coding DNA: TGCGCCAGCAGTTTCAGCGGGGGCCTGAGAGATACGCAGTATTTT.

This chain joins TRBV9 and TRBJ2-7, with D unclear. This CDR3 has 15 residues. Germline CDR1 is SGDLS and CDR2 is YYNGEE. The V gene lost 0 bases and the J gene lost 2 bases, with 12 bases spanning the gap. The CDR3 nucleotides read TGTGCCAGCAGCGTAGCTACACCGAAAGCCTACGAGCAGTACTTC. It specifies CASSVATPKAYEQYF.

The chain is built from TRBV4-1 and TRBJ1-2; tentatively, D is TRBD1 (5 bases). V was cut by 3 bases and J by 2 bases, with 19 bases left in between. Germline V gene data show CDR1 as MGHRA and CDR2 as YSYEKL. The CDR3 spans 17 residues. The CDR3 here is CASSQGQKQAPNYGYTF. CDR3 nucleotide sequence: TGCGCCAGCAGCCAGGGTCAAAAACAGGCCCCAAACTATGGCTACACCTTC.

This clone was seen only once. CDR3 protein: CASSSASSSGSGNEQFF. The CDR3, as DNA: TGTGCCAGCAGCTCCGCCAGTTCAAGCGGGAGCGGAAATGAGCAGTTCTTC. The chain is built from TRBV5-4 and TRBJ2-1, with 8 bases matching TRBD2. The junction had 15 bases not matched to a gene; V was cut back by 3 bases and J by 7 bases. The CDR3 has 17 amino acids. Per germline, CDR1 SGHNT and CDR2 YYREEE (reference sequence).

This chain uses TRBV5-1 with TRBJ1-5; 10 bases match TRBD1. Trimming removed 3 bases from V and 7 bases from J; junction bases left unmatched: 4. The CDR3 totals 14 residues. Germline V gene data show CDR1 as SGHRS and CDR2 as YFSETQ. CDR3 region: CASSWDRGGQPQHF. The CDR3 DNA reads as TGCGCCAGCAGCTGGGACAGGGGAGGCCAGCCCCAGCATTTT.

This chain links TRBV18 with TRBJ2-2; TRBD1 agrees at 7 bases. Losses at the gene ends were 3 bases for V and 1 base for J; bases not matched to a gene: 2. Germline loops: CDR1 KGHSH, CDR2 LQKENI. The CDR3 runs to 15 residues. CDR3 DNA: TGTGCCAGCTCACCTTCAGGGGGGAACACCGGGGAGCTGTTTTTT. This gives the protein CASSPSGGNTGELFF. Full variable domain (rest looked up from reference TRBV18 and TRBJ2-2): NAGVMQNPRHLVRRRGQEARLRCSPMKGHSHVYWYRQLPEEGLKFMVYLQKENIIDESGMPKERFSAEFPKEGPSILRIQQVVRGDSAAYFCASSPSGGNTGELFFGEGSRLTVL.

J is TRBJ1-5 and V is TRBV5-5; the D is unclear. This CDR3 spans 15 amino acids. Trimming stripped 0 bases from V and 7 bases from J, with 14 bases between. The germline gives CDR1 SGHKS, CDR2 YYEKEE (reference sequence). The CDR3 protein is CASSLGLREEQPQHF. CDR3 DNA sequence: TGTGCCAGCAGCTTGGGCCTGAGGGAAGAACAGCCCCAGCATTTT. The full variable domain, in which reference TRBV5-5 and TRBJ1-5 provide the parts outside the CDR3, is DAGVTQSPTHLIKTRGQQVTLRCSPISGHKSVSWYQQVLGQGPQFIFQYYEKEERGRGNFPDRFSARQFPNYSSELNVNALLLGDSALYLCASSLGLREEQPQHFGDGTRLSIL.

This sequence joins TRBV7-3 and TRBJ2-7; D may match TRBD1 or TRBD2 (6 bases each). The CDR3 has 15 amino acids. V was shortened by 5 bases and J by 3 bases, with 17 bases between the two germline ends. Germline V gives CDR1 SGHTA, CDR2 FQGTGA. The CDR3: CASSPATGAGYEQYF. The CDR3 DNA reads as TGTGCCAGCAGCCCCGCCACGGGGGCTGGCTACGAGCAGTACTTC.

The rearrangement uses TRBV28 and TRBJ1-1, with D perhaps TRBD1 (6 bases). Trimming removed 6 bases at V and 1 base at J, with 15 bases between. Germline-derived CDR1 and CDR2 are MDHEN and SYDVKM. This CDR3 spans 15 amino acids. The DNA of the CDR3 is TGTGCCAGCAGCCCGGGGGGGCCGGGGAACACTGAAGCTTTCTTT. The encoded protein is CASSPGGPGNTEAFF.

This clone has a handful of counts. The chain links TRBV27 to TRBJ2-7; 12 bases match TRBD2. V lost 6 bases to trimming and J lost 4 bases; unmatched junction nucleotides: 4. CDR1 is MNHEY, CDR2 SMNVEV, per germline (reference sequence). The CDR3 is 14 amino acids. The CDR3 coding sequence is TGTGCCAGCAGACCCGGACTAGCGGGATACGAGCAGTACTTC. Its translation is CASRPGLAGYEQYF.